These 21 T cell receptor beta chains came from one sample sequenced in a study of shared clonotypes between healthy human individuals (dated by TCRdb to the early 2020s). The library was prepared using the immunoSEQ multiplex PCR assay. The table comes from immuneACCESS by way of TCRdb, which keeps in-frame sequences with V and J called. Part of the clones is missing from these tables; in studies checked, under half for an unresolved V gene and the rest for unknown reasons. This sample is represented by roughly 1 million clones; around three quarters of them were singletons. 0.5% to 0.6% of the sample is taken by the ten largest. Material: memory CD4+ T cells from PBMCs. The cell subset or site label of this sample denotes: CD45RA-negative fraction. These receptors were collected from a man aged 18 to 29 in good health. Some clones in this sample may be carry-over from other donors' samples.

The rearrangement links TRBV11-2 to TRBJ2-1; D perhaps matches TRBD2 (6 bases). Germline V gene lookup returns CDR1 SGHAT and CDR2 FQNNGV. V lost 5 bases, J lost 6 bases, and 17 bases lay in between. This CDR3 is built from 15 residues. CDR3 amino acids: CASSPRLGLSNEQFF. The CDR3 nucleotides are TGTGCCAGCAGCCCTCGACTAGGGCTGTCCAATGAGCAGTTCTTC.

The V call is TRBV6-5, the J call TRBJ1-1, with a weak D call TRBD1 (6 bases). The CDR3 extends over 14 amino acids. Germline V CDR1 and CDR2: MNHEY, SVGAGI. V lost 10 bases, J lost 6 bases, and 21 bases lay in between. The CDR3 sequence: CATIPLGGRAEAFF. The CDR3 nucleotides are TGTGCCACCATCCCCCTAGGGGGGCGCGCTGAAGCTTTCTTT.

The chain recombines TRBV4-2 with TRBJ2-2; no clear D. Between the trimmed V and J ends, which lost 8 bases and 2 bases, there was a span of 9 bases. CDR3 length: 13 amino acids. Germline V lookup: CDR1 LGHNA, CDR2 YNFKEQ. In nucleotides, the CDR3 is TGTGCCAGCTCCCCCCAAAACACCGGGGAGCTGTTTTTT. Translation gives CASSPQNTGELFF.

This chain links TRBV4-1 with TRBJ1-2; no definite D call. The germline V and J ends were trimmed by 0 bases and 8 bases, with 19 bases remaining between them. This CDR3 spans 16 amino acids. Looked up from germline, CDR1 is MGHRA and CDR2 is YSYEKL. For the CDR3, the DNA is TGCGCCAGCAGCCAAGATCTCTCCAGGTGGCACGAGGGCTACACCTTC. Translated, it gives CASSQDLSRWHEGYTF.

The chain links TRBV30 to TRBJ2-5, with 7 bases lining up with TRBD2. CDR1 and CDR2 from the germline V gene are GTSNPN and SVGIG (reference sequence). V dropped 5 bases and J dropped 2; count of bases not matched to a gene: 5. This CDR3 spans 13 amino acids. The CDR3 nucleotides read TGTGCCTGGGGGACGGGGGGACAAGAGACCCAGTACTTC. This encodes CAWGTGGQETQYF.

The chain employs TRBV7-9 and TRBJ2-7; 7 nucleotides line up with TRBD1. This CDR3 has 14 residues. Germline loops: CDR1 SEHNR, CDR2 FQNEAQ (reference sequence). V lost 2 bases to trimming and J lost 6 bases; unmatched junction nucleotides: 7. The DNA for the CDR3 is TGTGCCAGCAGCTTAATGGGACAGATTAGCGAGCAGTACTTC. Protein product: CASSLMGQISEQYF.

This chain links TRBV4-1 with TRBJ2-2; 7 bases are a match to TRBD1. V dropped 1 base and J dropped 7; count of bases not matched to a gene: 6. The CDR3 covers 15 residues. Per germline, CDR1 MGHRA and CDR2 YSYEKL. CDR3 in DNA: TGCGCCAGCAGCCAAGGAGGGACAGCCCGCGGGGAGCTGTTTTTT. Protein product: CASSQGGTARGELFF.

With regard to this clone: A single base separates this from a much larger clone, so it may be a read error. This rearrangement joins TRBV2 to TRBJ2-3; a weak D match, TRBD1 (5 bases). The CDR3 runs to 13 residues. The germline V gene encodes CDR1 SNHLY and CDR2 FYNNEI. Deletions cut 5 bases from V and 2 bases from J, with 8 bases between. CDR3 bases: TGTGCCAGCAGTAGACAGTCCACAGATACGCAGTATTTT. Translating it yields CASSRQSTDTQYF.

The chain's CDR3 is CASSLIGGRGNIQYF. CDR3 sequence (DNA): TGTGCCAGCAGCTTAATAGGGGGTCGCGGGAACATTCAGTACTTC. The gene calls are TRBV7-9 and TRBJ2-4; D perhaps matches TRBD1 (6 bases). The CDR3 spans 15 residues. Per germline, CDR1 SEHNR and CDR2 FQNEAQ (reference sequence). The V end lost 2 bases, the J end lost 7 bases, and 15 bases lay between the germline ends.

In DNA form, the CDR3 reads TGTGCCAGCAGTTTATACAGGGGTTCGTTGGGCTACACCTTC. Its protein product is CASSLYRGSLGYTF. The J gene is TRBJ1-2, the V gene TRBV28, with 7 bases identical to TRBD1. J gave up 8 bases and V 1 base, and 7 bases lay outside the gene matches. Germline CDR1 reads MDHEN; CDR2 reads SYDVKM. The CDR3 is made up of 14 amino acids.

Comment on this clone: Mismatch with germline at one junction end may stem from a read error. This sequence joins TRBV4-3 and TRBJ2-4, with 8 bases that match TRBD2. The CDR3 spans 11 residues. Germline CDR1 LGHNA, CDR2 YSLEER. The chain's CDR3 is CASSQETGGSF. In DNA form, the CDR3 reads TGCGCCAGCAGCCAAGAAACGGGAGGGAGCTTC.

V and J are TRBV28 and TRBJ1-5, with 11 bases aligning to TRBD1. J lost 6 bases, V lost 5 bases, and 12 bases had no gene match. Germline V lookup: CDR1 MDHEN, CDR2 SYDVKM. The CDR3 runs to 17 residues. As DNA, the CDR3 is TGTGCCAGCAGTCCGCCATTGGGACAGGGGGGAAGTCAGCCCCAGCATTTT. Its translation: CASSPPLGQGGSQPQHF. Filled out from reference TRBV28 and TRBJ1-5, the complete variable domain reads DVKVTQSSRYLVKRTGEKVFLECVQDMDHENMFWYRQDPGLGLRLIYFSYDVKMKEKGDIPEGYSVSREKKERFSLILESASTNQTSMYLCASSPPLGQGGSQPQHFGDGTRLSIL.

Of note for this clone: This CDR3 is also generated by other DNA sequences in the sample. V gene TRBV9 combines with J gene TRBJ2-5, with a tentative D call TRBD1 (5 bases). Germline CDR1 SGDLS, CDR2 YYNGEE. This CDR3 spans 13 amino acids. Trimming took 0 bases from V and 4 from J, leaving 7 bases between them. The CDR3: CASSVARGETQYF. CDR3 DNA: TGTGCCAGCAGCGTAGCAAGGGGAGAGACCCAGTACTTC.

V gene TRBV10-1 combines with J gene TRBJ1-1; D is perhaps TRBD1 (6 bases). The CDR3 has 14 residues. V lost 4 bases and J lost 0, with 9 bases in between. CDR1 and CDR2 from the germline V gene are WNHNN and SYGVQD (reference sequence). In DNA, the CDR3 is TGCGCCAGCAGTGGGACAGCTCTGAACACTGAAGCTTTCTTT. It codes for CASSGTALNTEAFF.

The gene calls are TRBV2 and TRBJ1-5; D uncertain. The CDR3 has 13 amino acids. CDR1 is SNHLY and CDR2 is FYNNEI in the germline V gene. V lost 0 bases and J 11 bases, leaving 11 bases between the germline ends. The CDR3 loop is CASSEAIGSAQHF. CDR3 DNA: TGTGCCAGCAGTGAAGCAATAGGGTCAGCCCAGCATTTT.

This clone showed up just a few times. The chain is built from TRBV6-5 and TRBJ2-3; no reliable D call. Germline V lookup: CDR1 MNHEY, CDR2 SVGAGI. The CDR3 sequence is 14 residues long. The V and J ends lost 2 bases and 6 bases respectively, with 12 bases between them. The CDR3 DNA reads as TGTGCCAGCAGTTACACCACTATCACCGATACGCAGTATTTT. Its translation: CASSYTTITDTQYF.

The table lists this clone with a few counts. The genes are TRBV29-1 and TRBJ1-1; the D gene is possibly TRBD1 (6 bases). The CDR3 is 13 residues long. Trimming removed 6 bases from V and 7 bases from J, with 18 bases in between. In germline, CDR1 is SQVTM, CDR2 ANQGSEA. CDR3 nucleotide sequence: TGCAGCGTCTCGTCGGGGGCCGCTGGTGAAGCTTTCTTT. Amino acid sequence: CSVSSGAAGEAFF.

This clone was counted a few times. This rearrangement joins TRBV10-3 to TRBJ1-4; 10 positions agree with TRBD1. The V gene end was trimmed by 2 bases and the J gene end by 8 bases; junction bases not matched to a gene: 5. There are 15 residues in the CDR3. Per germline, CDR1 ENHRY and CDR2 SYGVKD. The CDR3 sequence is CAISETRQGAEKLFF. DNA for the CDR3: TGTGCCATCAGTGAGACGAGACAGGGGGCGGAAAAACTGTTTTTT.

This clone was seen a handful of times. The genes are TRBV10-1 and TRBJ1-4; D not certain. The V and J ends lost 8 bases and 13 bases respectively, with 11 bases between them. CDR3 length equals 10 residues. Germline CDR1 and CDR2: WNHNN and SYGVQD (reference sequence). This CDR3 reads CASSIPRLFF. The CDR3 nucleotides are TGCGCCAGCTCGATCCCGCGACTGTTTTTT.

The chain links TRBV18 to TRBJ2-7; D possibly uses TRBD1 or TRBD2 (5 bases each). V was shortened by 6 bases and J by 2 bases, with 20 bases between the two germline ends. From germline, CDR1 is KGHSH and CDR2 LQKENI. The CDR3 contains 16 residues. CDR3 bases: TGTGCCAGCTCCCCCACCTCAGCCGGGGCCACCTACGAGCAGTACTTC. It codes for CASSPTSAGATYEQYF. The full variable domain, rest sourced from reference TRBV18 and TRBJ2-7, is NAGVMQNPRHLVRRRGQEARLRCSPMKGHSHVYWYRQLPEEGLKFMVYLQKENIIDESGMPKERFSAEFPKEGPSILRIQQVVRGDSAAYFCASSPTSAGATYEQYFGPGTRLTVT.

This clone was observed a handful of times. The chain combines TRBV27 with TRBJ2-1; TRBD2 matches at 10 bases. The germline V gene encodes CDR1 MNHEY and CDR2 SMNVEV (reference sequence). There are 15 residues in the CDR3. The J segment lost 4 bases and the V segment lost 6 bases, leaving 6 bases of the junction unmatched. The CDR3 loop is CASRKLAGIYNEQFF. CDR3 bases: TGTGCCAGCAGGAAACTAGCGGGAATTTACAATGAGCAGTTCTTC.